The T cell receptor (beta chain) described here comes from a study of T-cell reconstitution after alpha-beta-depleted transplantation in children. The CDR3 consists of 15 residues. The V gene's germline CDR1 is KGHSH and CDR2 LQKENI. V dropped 3 bases and J dropped 4 bases, with 13 bases sitting between them. Findings and caveats of the study: It was surviving recipient T cells and thymic progenitors that gave some patients high TCRbeta diversity at day 60.

This clonotype was picked up a small number of times. Its specificity is not known. The library targeted TCRbeta and was prepared with unique molecular identifiers. TCRdb processed the PCR reads anew with MiXCR; each CDR3 protein has one entry. The sample yields 220,000 or so distinct CDR3 sequences, 6.5% to 10% seen once. This material consisted of PBMCs, mostly from graft donor cells, taken 180 days after TCRalphabeta/CD19-depleted stem cell transplant. This TCR derives from a male patient between 5 and 17 years old who had a stem cell transplant for acute lymphoblastic leukemia, so the T cells may come from the graft donor. The genes are TRBV18 and TRBJ1-5; D perhaps matches TRBD1 (6 bases). The CDR3, as DNA: TGTGCCAGCTCACCGGGGCAGGGGATGAATCAGCCCCAGCATTTT. Translation gives CASSPGQGMNQPQHF.